A single sample is the source of the 11 T cell receptor beta chains below, sequenced in a study of blood T cell repertoires in COVID-19. Assay used: immunoSEQ multiplex PCR; TCRdb lists only in-frame clones, some missing. This table holds about 170,000 clones, around 91% found once. The sequenced sample was PBMCs or T cells enriched from blood (not recorded which). The receptors shown here come from a woman aged 18-29 years who had recovered from COVID-19.

The CDR3 DNA follows: TGTGCCAGCAGCCGCCCGACTAGCGGGAGGACAGGTGAGCAGTTCTTC. This translates into CASSRPTSGRTGEQFF. The V and J genes are TRBV3-1 (or the pseudogene TRBV3-2) and TRBJ2-1; 13 positions agree with TRBD2. Per germline, CDR1 LGHDT and CDR2 YNNKEL (reference sequence). Trimming removed 4 bases from V and 9 bases from J; junction bases left unmatched: 9. This CDR3 is built from 16 residues.

CDR3 nucleotide sequence: TGTGCCAGCAGTGCAATGTTCTTGTCTTTCGCCCCTCCGGTCTTTTGGAGCTCCTACAATGAGCAGTTCTTC. This translates into CASSAMFLSFAPPVFWSSYNEQFF. The chain links TRBV3-1 (or the pseudogene TRBV3-2) to TRBJ2-1; no clear D gene. Germline V gene lookup returns CDR1 LGHDT and CDR2 YNNKEL (reference sequence). V was trimmed by 6 bases and J by 0 bases, leaving 39 bases between them. CDR3 size: 24 residues.

V is TRBV28 and J is TRBJ2-3, with 7 bases lining up with TRBD1. V lost 4 bases to trimming and J lost 6 bases; unmatched junction nucleotides: 10. In germline, CDR1 is MDHEN, CDR2 SYDVKM. The CDR3 runs to 15 residues. CDR3 sequence (DNA): TGTGCCAGCAGTTCCGGGACAGAGGTTGTGGATACGCAGTATTTT. This translates into CASSSGTEVVDTQYF. The complete variable domain, with remaining parts taken from reference TRBV28 and TRBJ2-3, reads DVKVTQSSRYLVKRTGEKVFLECVQDMDHENMFWYRQDPGLGLRLIYFSYDVKMKEKGDIPEGYSVSREKKERFSLILESASTNQTSMYLCASSSGTEVVDTQYFGPGTRLTVL.

The V and J genes are TRBV25-1 and TRBJ1-1, with D possibly being TRBD1 (5 bases). CDR3 length: 15 residues. The germline V gene encodes CDR1 MGHDK and CDR2 SYGVNS. V lost 3 bases to trimming and J lost 1 base, with 12 bases between them. CDR3 region: CASSDSWQGNTEAFF. The CDR3 DNA sequence: TGTGCCAGCAGTGATTCCTGGCAGGGGAACACTGAAGCTTTCTTT.

This clone has only one observation. The chain employs TRBV18 and TRBJ2-2, with 9 bases aligning to TRBD1. The CDR3 has 21 amino acids. J lost 5 bases, V lost 5 bases, and 24 bases had no gene match. Looked up from germline, CDR1 is KGHSH and CDR2 is LQKENI. CDR3 DNA: TGTGCCAGCTCAAGAGAACAGCCACCCGAAACAGGGGGCGCAGGGACCGGGGAGCTGTTTTTT. Encoded protein: CASSREQPPETGGAGTGELFF.

The chain combines TRBV5-8 with TRBJ2-1; D is unclear. The CDR3 runs to 14 residues. In germline, CDR1 is SGHTS, CDR2 YDEGEE. The germline V and J ends were trimmed by 0 bases and 9 bases, with 13 bases remaining between them. CDR3 residues: CASSLESVVGEQFF. In DNA, the CDR3 is TGTGCCAGCAGCTTGGAGTCGGTCGTTGGTGAGCAGTTCTTC.

The chain joins TRBV2 to TRBJ1-1; D ambiguous. The CDR3 has 10 residues. V was trimmed by 4 bases and J by 7 bases, leaving 4 bases between them. The germline gives CDR1 SNHLY, CDR2 FYNNEI. The CDR3 protein is CASSGSEAFF. CDR3 nucleotides: TGTGCCAGCAGTGGGAGTGAAGCTTTCTTT.

This chain links TRBV5-1 with TRBJ2-4; TRBD1 might be the D (6 bases). Germline CDR1 is SGHRS and CDR2 is YFSETQ. The CDR3 runs 14 residues. The V and J ends lost 3 bases and 2 bases respectively, with 9 bases between them. The CDR3 sequence: CASSYGTPKNIQYF. The CDR3, as DNA: TGCGCCAGCAGCTACGGGACACCCAAAAACATTCAGTACTTC.

The count of this clone is one. The chain uses TRBV5-1 and TRBJ2-3; 8 bases fit TRBD2. Per germline, CDR1 SGHRS and CDR2 YFSETQ. This CDR3 has 15 amino acids. V was clipped by 4 bases and J by 2 bases; unmatched bases: 6. The CDR3 bases are TGCGCCAGCAGCACCACTAGCGGCCCCACAGATACGCAGTATTTT. Protein product: CASSTTSGPTDTQYF.

This chain connects TRBV11-3 to TRBJ2-3; 12 positions match TRBD2. The CDR3 runs 18 residues. Germline trimming cut 5 bases from V and 6 bases from J; bases unmatched to any gene: 15. Germline V gene lookup returns CDR1 SGHNT and CDR2 YENEEA. The CDR3 bases are TGTGCCAGCAGCAAATCCTCCGTGACTAGCGGGAGTGGGGATACGCAGTATTTT. It specifies CASSKSSVTSGSGDTQYF.

V usage is TRBV5-1 and J usage is TRBJ1-3, with TRBD1 as a possible D gene (6 bases). The V end was cut by 1 base, the J end by 3 bases, with 8 bases between. In germline, CDR1 is SGHRS, CDR2 YFSETQ. The CDR3 sequence is 14 residues long. The CDR3: CASSLSQGGNTIYF. The CDR3 DNA is TGCGCCAGCAGCTTGTCACAGGGTGGAAACACCATATATTTT.